This T cell receptor (beta chain) was retrieved from a study of blood T cell repertoires in COVID-19. Generated by immunoSEQ multiplex PCR, the TCRdb table keeps only in-frame clones and is missing some. In the table there are about 220,000 clones, 70% to 90% of which are singletons. This TCR derives from a woman in her 30s who had recovered from COVID-19. The sequenced sample consisted of peripheral blood.

The CDR3 nucleotides read TGTGCCAGCAGCCAAGAGAGCTCCTATAATTCACCCCTCCACTTT. Amino acids: CASSQESSYNSPLHF. The rearrangement joins TRBV3-1 (or the pseudogene TRBV3-2) to TRBJ1-6, with D uncertain. Trimming shortened V by 0 bases and J by 0 bases, and 3 bases separated the two germline ends. CDR3 length equals 15 residues. Germline V gene sequence: CDR1 LGHDT, CDR2 YNNKEL (reference sequence).